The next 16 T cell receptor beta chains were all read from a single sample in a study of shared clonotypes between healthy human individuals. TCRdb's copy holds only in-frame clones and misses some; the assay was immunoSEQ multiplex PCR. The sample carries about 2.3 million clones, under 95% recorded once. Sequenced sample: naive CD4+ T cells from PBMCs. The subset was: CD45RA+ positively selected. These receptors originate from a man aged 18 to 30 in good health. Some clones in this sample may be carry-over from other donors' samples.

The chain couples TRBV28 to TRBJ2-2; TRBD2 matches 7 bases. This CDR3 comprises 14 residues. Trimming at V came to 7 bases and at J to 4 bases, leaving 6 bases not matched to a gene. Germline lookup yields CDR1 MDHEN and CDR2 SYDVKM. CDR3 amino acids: CASTGGAGTGELFF. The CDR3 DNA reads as TGTGCCAGCACGGGGGGAGCAGGCACCGGGGAGCTGTTTTTT.

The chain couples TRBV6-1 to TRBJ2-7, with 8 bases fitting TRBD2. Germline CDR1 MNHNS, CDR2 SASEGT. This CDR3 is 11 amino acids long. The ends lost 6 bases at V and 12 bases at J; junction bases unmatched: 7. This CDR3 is CASSLAGPRYF. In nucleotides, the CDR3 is TGTGCCAGCAGCCTAGCGGGTCCGCGGTACTTC.

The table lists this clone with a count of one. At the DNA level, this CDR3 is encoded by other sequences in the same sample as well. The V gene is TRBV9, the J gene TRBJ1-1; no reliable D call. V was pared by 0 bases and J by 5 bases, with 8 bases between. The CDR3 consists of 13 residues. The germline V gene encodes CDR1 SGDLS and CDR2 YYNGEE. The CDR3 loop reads CASSVDGGTEAFF. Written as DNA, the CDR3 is TGTGCCAGCAGCGTAGACGGAGGGACTGAAGCTTTCTTT.

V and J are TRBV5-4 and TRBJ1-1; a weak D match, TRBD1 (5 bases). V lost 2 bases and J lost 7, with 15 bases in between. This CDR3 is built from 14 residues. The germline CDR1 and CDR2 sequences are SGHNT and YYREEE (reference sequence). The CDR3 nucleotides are TGTGCCAGCAGCTTCCGCCAACCCGGGGGTGAAGCTTTCTTT. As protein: CASSFRQPGGEAFF.

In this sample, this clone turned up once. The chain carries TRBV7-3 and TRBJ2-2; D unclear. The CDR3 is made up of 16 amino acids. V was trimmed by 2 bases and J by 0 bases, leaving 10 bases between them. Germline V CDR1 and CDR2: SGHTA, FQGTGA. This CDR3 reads CASSLLWTANTGELFF. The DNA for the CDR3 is TGTGCCAGCAGCTTACTCTGGACGGCGAACACCGGGGAGCTGTTTTTT.

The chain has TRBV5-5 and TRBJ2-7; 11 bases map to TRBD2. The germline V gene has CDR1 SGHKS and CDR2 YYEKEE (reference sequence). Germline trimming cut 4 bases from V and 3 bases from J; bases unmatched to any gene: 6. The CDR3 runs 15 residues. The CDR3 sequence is CASSRAGTSGYEQYF. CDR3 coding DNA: TGTGCCAGCAGCCGGGCTGGGACTAGCGGCTACGAGCAGTACTTC. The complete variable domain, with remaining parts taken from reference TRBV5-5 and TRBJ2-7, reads DAGVTQSPTHLIKTRGQQVTLRCSPISGHKSVSWYQQVLGQGPQFIFQYYEKEERGRGNFPDRFSARQFPNYSSELNVNALLLGDSALYLCASSRAGTSGYEQYFGPGTRLTVT.

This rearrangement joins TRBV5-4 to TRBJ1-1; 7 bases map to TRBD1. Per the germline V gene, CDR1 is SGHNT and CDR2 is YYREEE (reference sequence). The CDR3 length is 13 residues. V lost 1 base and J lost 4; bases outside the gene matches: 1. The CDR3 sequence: CASSLRQGTEAFF. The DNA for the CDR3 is TGTGCCAGCAGCTTGCGACAGGGCACTGAAGCTTTCTTT.

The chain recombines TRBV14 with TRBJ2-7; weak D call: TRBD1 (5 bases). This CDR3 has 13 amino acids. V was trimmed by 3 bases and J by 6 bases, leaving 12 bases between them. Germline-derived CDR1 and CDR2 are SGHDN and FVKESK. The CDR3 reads CASSHQGFGEQYF. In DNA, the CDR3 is TGTGCCAGCAGCCATCAGGGCTTCGGCGAGCAGTACTTC.

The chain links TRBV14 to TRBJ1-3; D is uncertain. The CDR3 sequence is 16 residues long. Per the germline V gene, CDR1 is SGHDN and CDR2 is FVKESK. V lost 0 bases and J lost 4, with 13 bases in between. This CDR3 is CASSQDAARTGNTIYF. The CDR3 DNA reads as TGTGCCAGCAGCCAAGATGCCGCGCGAACCGGAAACACCATATATTTT.

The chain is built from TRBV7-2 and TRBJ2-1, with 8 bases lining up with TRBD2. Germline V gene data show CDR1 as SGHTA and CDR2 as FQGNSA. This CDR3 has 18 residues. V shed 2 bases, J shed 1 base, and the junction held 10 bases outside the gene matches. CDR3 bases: TGTGCCAGCAGCTTATCTCCACTAGCGGCGGTTTCCTACAATGAGCAGTTCTTC. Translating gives CASSLSPLAAVSYNEQFF.

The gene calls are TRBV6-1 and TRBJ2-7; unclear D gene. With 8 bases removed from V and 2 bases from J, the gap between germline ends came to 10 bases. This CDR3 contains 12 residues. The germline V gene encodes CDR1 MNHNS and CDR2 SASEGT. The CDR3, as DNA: TGTGCCAGCTATTCCAGACCCTACGAGCAGTACTTC. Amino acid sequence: CASYSRPYEQYF.

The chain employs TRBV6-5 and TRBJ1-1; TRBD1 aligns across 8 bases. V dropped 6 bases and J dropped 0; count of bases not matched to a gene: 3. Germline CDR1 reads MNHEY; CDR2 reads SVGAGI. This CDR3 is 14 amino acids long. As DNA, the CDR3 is TGTGCCAGCAGGGACAGGGCTGTGAACACTGAAGCTTTCTTT. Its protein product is CASRDRAVNTEAFF.

Written as DNA, the CDR3 is TGTGCCAGCACACCAACAGGGAGTAATCAGCCCCAGCATTTT. It specifies CASTPTGSNQPQHF. The genes are TRBV6-1 and TRBJ1-5; D might be TRBD1 (6 bases). V shed 7 bases and J shed 4 bases, with 14 bases lying between them. Germline assignment: CDR1 MNHNS and CDR2 SASEGT. The CDR3 sequence is 14 residues long.

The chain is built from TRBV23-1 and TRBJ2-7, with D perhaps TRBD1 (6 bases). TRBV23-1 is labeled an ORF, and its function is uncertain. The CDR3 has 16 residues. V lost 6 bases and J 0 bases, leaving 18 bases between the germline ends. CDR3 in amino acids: CASRPHTRTASYEQYF. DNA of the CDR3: TGCGCCAGCAGACCCCACACTCGGACAGCCTCCTACGAGCAGTACTTC.

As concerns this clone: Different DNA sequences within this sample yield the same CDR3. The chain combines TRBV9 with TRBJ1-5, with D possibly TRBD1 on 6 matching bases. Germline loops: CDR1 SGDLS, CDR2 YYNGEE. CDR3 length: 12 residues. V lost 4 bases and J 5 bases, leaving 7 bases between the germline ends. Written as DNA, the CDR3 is TGTGCCAGCAGCCCAGGGGATCAGCCCCAGCATTTT. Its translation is CASSPGDQPQHF.

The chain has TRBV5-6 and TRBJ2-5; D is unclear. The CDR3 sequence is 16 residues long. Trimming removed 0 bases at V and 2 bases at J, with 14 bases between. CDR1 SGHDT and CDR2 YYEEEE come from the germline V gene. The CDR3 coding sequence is TGTGCCAGCAGCTTGGTGTTCTCCAGTGGACAAGAGACCCAGTACTTC. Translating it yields CASSLVFSSGQETQYF.